These 25 T cell receptor beta chains were sequenced from one sample in a study of T cell responses to AZD1222 COVID-19 vaccine. Clones were sequenced by immunoSEQ multiplex PCR, and TCRdb holds only the in-frame ones, with some missing. The table lists roughly 100,000 clones, about 89% of them singletons, with 7.5% to 9.5% in the top ten. This specimen was peripheral blood, taken 28 days after the second AZD1222 dose. The source of these receptors is an adult who received the AZD1222 COVID-19 vaccine.

This sequence joins TRBV6-6 and TRBJ2-7; TRBD2 might be the D (6 bases). V gave up 5 bases and J gave up 3 bases, with 8 bases separating them. CDR1 is MNHNY and CDR2 is SVGAGI in the germline V gene (reference sequence). The CDR3 is 12 amino acids. The CDR3 region is CASSPRDYEQYF. For the CDR3, the DNA is TGTGCCAGCAGTCCGCGGGACTACGAGCAGTACTTC.

V gene TRBV28 combines with J gene TRBJ2-7; D gene uncertain. With 3 bases removed from V and 0 bases from J, the gap between germline ends came to 15 bases. The CDR3 runs to 16 residues. Per germline, CDR1 MDHEN and CDR2 SYDVKM. CDR3 in amino acids: CASSFSIRRSSYEQYF. The CDR3 nucleotides read TGTGCCAGCAGTTTCTCGATCCGGCGGAGCTCCTACGAGCAGTACTTC. The full variable domain, its missing parts supplied by reference TRBV28 and TRBJ2-7, is DVKVTQSSRYLVKRTGEKVFLECVQDMDHENMFWYRQDPGLGLRLIYFSYDVKMKEKGDIPEGYSVSREKKERFSLILESASTNQTSMYLCASSFSIRRSSYEQYFGPGTRLTVT.

The J gene is TRBJ2-7, the V gene TRBV6-5; 10 bases are shared with TRBD2. With 7 bases clipped from V and 2 bases from J, the junction kept 8 bases outside the gene matches. The CDR3 has 15 amino acids. Germline CDR1 and CDR2: MNHEY and SVGAGI. The DNA for the CDR3 is TGTGCCAGCAAAATATCTAGCGGGAGTGCCTACGAGCAGTACTTC. It yields the protein CASKISSGSAYEQYF.

This clone was recorded only once. The V gene is TRBV7-8, the J gene TRBJ1-2; weak D call: TRBD1 (5 bases). Germline CDR1 SGHVS, CDR2 FQNEAQ. The CDR3 consists of 13 residues. Trimming cost V 5 bases and J 6 bases, with 13 bases left between them. CDR3 in amino acids: CASSQQRTNGYTF. CDR3 sequence (DNA): TGTGCCAGCAGCCAACAAAGGACAAATGGCTACACCTTC.

The rearrangement uses TRBV6-5 and TRBJ1-1; 7 bases agree with TRBD1. Losses at the gene ends were 7 bases for V and 3 bases for J; bases not matched to a gene: 11. Germline V CDR1 and CDR2: MNHEY, SVGAGI. This CDR3 is 15 amino acids long. CDR3 amino acids: CASTGQVLRDTEAFF. The CDR3 coding sequence is TGTGCCAGCACCGGACAGGTTCTTCGCGACACTGAAGCTTTCTTT.

This chain uses TRBV20-1 with TRBJ1-1; perhaps TRBD1 as D (5 bases). Germline-derived CDR1 and CDR2 are DFQATT and SNEGSKA (reference sequence). The CDR3 length is 10 residues. V lost 4 bases and J lost 8, with 8 bases in between. This chain's CDR3 is CSAIDREAFF. The CDR3 bases are TGCAGTGCTATAGACAGAGAAGCTTTCTTT.

The V gene is TRBV10-1, the J gene TRBJ2-1, with 7 nucleotides matching TRBD2. The V segment lost 6 bases and the J segment 8 bases; nucleotides outside the gene matches: 25. There are 19 residues in the CDR3. Germline values: CDR1 WNHNN, CDR2 SYGVQD (reference sequence). CDR3 in amino acids: CASSRGRAGLQERLDEQFF. CDR3 nucleotides: TGCGCCAGCAGCCGAGGGCGAGCGGGGTTACAGGAAAGATTGGATGAGCAGTTCTTC.

The chain links TRBV3-1 (or the pseudogene TRBV3-2) to TRBJ2-1; D may be TRBD1 (8 bases). With 4 bases removed from V and 1 base from J, the gap between germline ends came to 20 bases. Germline-derived CDR1 and CDR2 are LGHDT and YNNKEL (reference sequence). The CDR3 is made up of 18 amino acids. The CDR3 DNA reads TGTGCCAGCAGCCTCCGCCTCGAACAGGGGGGGTCCTACAATGAGCAGTTCTTC. Its protein is CASSLRLEQGGSYNEQFF.

The chain links TRBV28 to TRBJ2-7, with 9 bases aligning to TRBD2. Germline CDR1 MDHEN, CDR2 SYDVKM. This CDR3 region has 13 residues. J gave up 6 bases and V 5 bases, and 5 bases lay outside the gene matches. CDR3 DNA sequence: TGTGCCAGCAGTCAACTAGCGGGTAGCGAGCAGTACTTC. This sequence encodes CASSQLAGSEQYF.

With regard to this clone: Other DNA sequences in the same sample also yield this CDR3. V gene TRBV3-1 (or the pseudogene TRBV3-2) combines with J gene TRBJ2-7; perhaps TRBD1 as D (5 bases). The CDR3 sequence is 14 residues long. Germline V gene lookup returns CDR1 LGHDT and CDR2 YNNKEL (reference sequence). V lost 1 base to trimming and J lost 4 bases, with 11 bases between them. CDR3: CASSQAPGIYEQYF. CDR3 sequence (DNA): TGTGCCAGCAGCCAAGCCCCAGGGATTTACGAGCAGTACTTC.

The chain uses TRBV25-1 and TRBJ1-2; 12 bases are shared with TRBD1. Unmatched junction bases numbered 11, after V lost 4 bases and J lost 8 bases. CDR1 and CDR2 from the germline V gene are MGHDK and SYGVNS. This CDR3 is 16 amino acids long. Here the CDR3 reads CASSGRGTGGAEGYTF. In nucleotides, the CDR3 is TGTGCCAGCAGTGGCCGGGGGACAGGGGGCGCGGAGGGCTACACCTTC.

The chain uses TRBV11-2 and TRBJ1-5, with a tentative D call TRBD1 (5 bases). CDR1 and CDR2 (germline): SGHAT, FQNNGV. Deletions cut 0 bases from V and 4 bases from J, with 10 bases between. CDR3 length: 15 amino acids. This CDR3 reads CASSLDWGINQPQHF. For the CDR3, the DNA is TGTGCCAGCAGCTTAGATTGGGGGATTAATCAGCCCCAGCATTTT.

V and J are TRBV7-9 and TRBJ1-2; no clear D. CDR3 size: 13 residues. The V end lost 5 bases, the J end lost 3 bases, and 10 bases lay between the germline ends. Germline V CDR1 and CDR2: SEHNR, FQNEAQ (reference sequence). The CDR3 nucleotides are TGTGCCAGCAGCAAGGACGGGTACTATGGCTACACCTTC. Translated, it gives CASSKDGYYGYTF. The full variable domain, with the rest looked up from reference TRBV7-9 and TRBJ1-2, is DTGVSQNPRHKITKRGQNVTFRCDPISEHNRLYWYRQTLGQGPEFLTYFQNEAQLEKSRLLSDRFSAERPKGSFSTLEIQRTEQGDSAMYLCASSKDGYYGYTFGSGTRLTVV.

The chain has TRBV28 and TRBJ2-5; D call uncertain. The V gene's germline CDR1 is MDHEN and CDR2 SYDVKM. The CDR3 sequence is 15 residues long. The V end lost 2 bases, the J end lost 4 bases, and 14 bases lay between the germline ends. The CDR3 DNA reads TGTGCCAGCAGTTTAGCGGTCTTTAGCCCAGAGACCCAGTACTTC. This codes for CASSLAVFSPETQYF.

V usage is TRBV6-1 and J usage is TRBJ1-6; D is ambiguous. V lost 2 bases, J lost 2 bases, and 10 bases lay in between. Looked up from germline, CDR1 is MNHNS and CDR2 is SASEGT. The CDR3 covers 16 residues. The CDR3 loop is CASSEMPPAYNSPLHF. In DNA, the CDR3 is TGTGCCAGCAGTGAAATGCCACCCGCCTATAATTCACCCCTCCACTTT.

The chain couples TRBV19 to TRBJ1-5, with 8 bases that match TRBD1. The CDR3 sequence is 16 residues long. Germline assignment: CDR1 LNHDA and CDR2 SQIVND (reference sequence). J lost 0 bases, V lost 7 bases, and 8 bases had no gene match. In DNA form, the CDR3 reads TGTGCCAGTACCAACCACGGACAGGGTAGCAATCAGCCCCAGCATTTT. Encoded protein: CASTNHGQGSNQPQHF.

CDR3 in DNA: TGTGCCAGCAGCGTAGACGCTAGCGGGATGCCCTACGAGCAGTACTTC. Protein product: CASSVDASGMPYEQYF. The chain carries TRBV9 and TRBJ2-7; 9 bases are a match to TRBD2. Trimming cost V 0 bases and J 2 bases; bases outside gene matches: 6. Germline V gene data show CDR1 as SGDLS and CDR2 as YYNGEE. CDR3 length equals 16 residues.

V and J are TRBV23-1 and TRBJ2-7; D uncertain. TRBV23-1 is an ORF for which the function is uncertain. This CDR3 has 16 residues. V was shortened by 4 bases and J by 2 bases, with 18 bases between the two germline ends. CDR3 bases: TGCGCCAGCAGTCGAATTCGGATCTGGGTCGCCTACGAGCAGTACTTC. It encodes CASSRIRIWVAYEQYF.

In this sample, this clone turned up a few times. The J gene is TRBJ2-7, the V gene TRBV9; a possible D gene is TRBD2 (6 bases). The CDR3 covers 15 residues. Germline CDR1 reads SGDLS; CDR2 reads YYNGEE. Trimming stripped 0 bases from V and 2 bases from J, with 12 bases between. The chain's CDR3 is CASSVAGGATYEQYF. In DNA form, the CDR3 reads TGTGCCAGCAGCGTAGCGGGCGGGGCAACCTACGAGCAGTACTTC.

The gene calls are TRBV25-1 and TRBJ1-6; the D is unclear. The germline gives CDR1 MGHDK, CDR2 SYGVNS. The CDR3 totals 14 residues. Trimming cost V 3 bases and J 10 bases, with 13 bases left between them. CDR3 in amino acids: CASSDWRVDSPLHF. The CDR3 DNA reads as TGTGCCAGCAGTGATTGGAGGGTCGACTCACCCCTCCACTTT.

V and J are TRBV19 and TRBJ1-5, with 7 bases that match TRBD1. This CDR3 is built from 15 residues. Germline V lookup: CDR1 LNHDA, CDR2 SQIVND (reference sequence). Unmatched junction bases numbered 9, after V lost 6 bases and J lost 4 bases. CDR3 residues: CASSPDRVVNQPQHF. As DNA, the CDR3 is TGTGCCAGTAGCCCCGACAGGGTTGTGAATCAGCCCCAGCATTTT.

V is TRBV11-3 and J is TRBJ2-1; 10 bases align to TRBD2. Germline CDR1 is SGHNT and CDR2 is YENEEA. V was pared by 6 bases and J by 0 bases, with 2 bases of the junction left unmatched. The length of the CDR3 is 15 residues. CDR3 nucleotide sequence: TGTGCCAGCAGTACTAGCGGGACCTCCTACAATGAGCAGTTCTTC. Translation gives CASSTSGTSYNEQFF.

The rearrangement joins TRBV24-1 to TRBJ2-7, with unresolved D. CDR1 is KGHDR, CDR2 SFDVKD, per germline. The CDR3 is made up of 12 amino acids. Deletions cut 4 bases from V and 1 base from J, with 4 bases between. CDR3 nucleotides: TGTGCCACCAGTGACCCTTCCTACGAGCAGTACTTC. Its protein product is CATSDPSYEQYF.

DNA for the CDR3: TGTGCCAGCAGCTTAGGCACTCTACAAGAGACCCAGTACTTC. This encodes CASSLGTLQETQYF. This chain connects TRBV7-6 to TRBJ2-5; D gene uncertain. V shed 1 base and J shed 2 bases, with 8 bases lying between them. CDR3 length equals 14 residues. The germline gives CDR1 SGHVS, CDR2 FNYEAQ. Full variable domain (rest looked up from reference TRBV7-6 and TRBJ2-5): GAGVSQSPRYKVTKRGQDVALRCDPISGHVSLYWYRQALGQGPEFLTYFNYEAQQDKSGLPNDRFSAERPEGSISTLTIQRTEQRDSAMYRCASSLGTLQETQYFGPGTRLLVL.

The genes are TRBV19 and TRBJ1-4; D gene uncertain. The CDR3 extends over 16 amino acids. Germline-derived CDR1 and CDR2 are LNHDA and SQIVND (reference sequence). Trimming took off 5 bases at V and 5 bases at J, with 18 bases between the two ends. CDR3 nucleotides: TGTGCCAGTAGTTCCCGACAAGACGGAGTGAATGAAAAACTGTTTTTT. Amino acids: CASSSRQDGVNEKLFF.